A selection of T cell receptor beta chains follows, all from one sample in a study of cytomegalovirus exposure and HLA in healthy donors. The repertoire was sequenced with immunoSEQ multiplex PCR; TCRdb's copy has only in-frame clones and lacks some. Found here are about 200,000 clones, approximately 86% of them singletons; the top ten hold roughly 0.34%. Sequencing used PBMCs. The receptors stem from a woman younger than 45 in good health and CMV-seronegative. Each CDR3 is given without its conserved first and last residue.

CDR3 protein: ASSLGYSSYEQY; J gene: TRBJ2-7; V gene: TRBV11-1
CDR3 protein: ASSLLGQGNYEQY; J gene: TRBJ2-7; V gene: TRBV28
CDR3 protein: ASSQAGQTYEQY; J gene: TRBJ2-7; V gene: TRBV14
CDR3 protein: AFGRGRPYNEQF; J gene: TRBJ2-1; V gene: TRBV28
CDR3 protein: ASTTDRGSGGYT; J gene: TRBJ1-2; V gene: TRBV2
CDR3 protein: ASSLGHEQF; J gene: TRBJ2-1; V gene: TRBV6-5
CDR3 protein: ASSPTLNTEAF; J gene: TRBJ1-1; V gene: TRBV4-1
CDR3 protein: ASSPKTGTGGAGNTIY; J gene: TRBJ1-3; V gene: TRBV5-1
CDR3 protein: ASSWELTGEKNEQF; J gene: TRBJ2-1; V gene: TRBV5-4
CDR3 protein: AWSEENSRYEQY; J gene: TRBJ2-7; V gene: TRBV30
CDR3 protein: ASRNRGDGYT; J gene: TRBJ1-2; V gene: TRBV2
CDR3 protein: ASSLRLGNEQF; J gene: TRBJ2-1; V gene: TRBV7-3
CDR3 protein: ASSYSKREFDNEQF; J gene: TRBJ2-1; V gene: TRBV6-6
CDR3 protein: ASGYRGNTEAF; J gene: TRBJ1-1; V gene: TRBV6-6
CDR3 protein: ASSLYRDSYEQY; J gene: TRBJ2-7; V gene: TRBV5-4
CDR3 protein: ASSLAGVYEQY; J gene: TRBJ2-7; V gene: TRBV7-9
CDR3 protein: ASSTGDSEIVKLF; J gene: TRBJ1-4; V gene: TRBV7-9
CDR3 protein: ASSLLGAEAF; J gene: TRBJ1-1; V gene: TRBV28
CDR3 protein: ASSILGTSNQPQH; J gene: TRBJ1-5; V gene: TRBV19
CDR3 protein: ASSSRLAGDTGELF; J gene: TRBJ2-2; V gene: TRBV9
CDR3 protein: ASSHRTGSYNEQF; J gene: TRBJ2-1; V gene: TRBV11-3
CDR3 protein: ASSLYPNTEAF; J gene: TRBJ1-1; V gene: TRBV5-1
CDR3 protein: ASSIKRGTYGGELF; J gene: TRBJ2-2; V gene: TRBV19
CDR3 protein: ASQNEKLF; J gene: TRBJ1-4; V gene: TRBV2
CDR3 protein: ASSWVWPQAGNTIY; J gene: TRBJ1-3; V gene: TRBV7-8
CDR3 protein: ATRDRGTGELF; J gene: TRBJ2-2; V gene: TRBV19
CDR3 protein: ASSLLGARSSYNEQF; J gene: TRBJ2-1; V gene: TRBV5-1
CDR3 protein: ASSSGLAKVEQY; J gene: TRBJ2-7; V gene: TRBV6-6
CDR3 protein: AISASGTSGGQETQY; J gene: TRBJ2-5; V gene: TRBV10-3
CDR3 protein: ASSTTRTGGRVTEAF; J gene: TRBJ1-1; V gene: TRBV28
CDR3 protein: ASSIQGAWSYGYT; J gene: TRBJ1-2; V gene: TRBV6-5
CDR3 protein: ASSMYRGAEAF; J gene: TRBJ1-1; V gene: TRBV19
CDR3 protein: ASSPLSLQGVTEAF; J gene: TRBJ1-1; V gene: TRBV5-1
CDR3 protein: ASPQTGRSDYGYT; J gene: TRBJ1-2; V gene: TRBV21-1
CDR3 protein: ASSSDRGPPWKLF; J gene: TRBJ1-4; V gene: TRBV6-5
CDR3 protein: ASSFLDTQY; J gene: TRBJ2-3; V gene: TRBV13
CDR3 protein: ASSSGEGLGAF; J gene: TRBJ1-1; V gene: TRBV7-9
CDR3 protein: ASSQEVGANTGELF; J gene: TRBJ2-2; V gene: TRBV4-2
CDR3 protein: ATSKGTGGGNQPQH; J gene: TRBJ1-5; V gene: TRBV15
CDR3 protein: ASSTGGLAGEQF; J gene: TRBJ2-1; V gene: TRBV19